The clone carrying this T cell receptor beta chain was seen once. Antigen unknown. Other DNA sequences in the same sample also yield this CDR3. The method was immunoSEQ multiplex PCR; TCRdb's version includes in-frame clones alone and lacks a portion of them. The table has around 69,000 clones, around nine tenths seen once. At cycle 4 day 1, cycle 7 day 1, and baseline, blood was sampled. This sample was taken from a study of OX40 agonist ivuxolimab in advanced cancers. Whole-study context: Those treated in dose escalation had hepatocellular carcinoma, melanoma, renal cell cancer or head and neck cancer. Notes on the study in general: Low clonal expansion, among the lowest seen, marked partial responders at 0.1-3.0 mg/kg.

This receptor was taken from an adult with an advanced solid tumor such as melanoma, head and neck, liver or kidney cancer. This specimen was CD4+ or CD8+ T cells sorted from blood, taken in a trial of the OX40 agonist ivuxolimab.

This CDR3 reads CASRGLNTEAFF. As DNA, the CDR3 is TGTGCCAGTAGAGGGTTGAACACTGAAGCTTTCTTT. The rearrangement links TRBV19 to TRBJ1-1; no clear D gene. The CDR3 is 12 residues long. Trimming took 6 bases from V and 0 from J, leaving 5 bases between them. CDR1 is LNHDA, CDR2 SQIVND, per germline (reference sequence).